The clone carrying this TCR beta chain has more than one count but fewer than ten. Through a sample-barcoded 5' primer and a J-beta primer mix, a second PCR was run for roughly 7 to 12 cycles. TCRdb reanalysed the 5' RACE reads using MiXCR and keeps one entry per CDR3 protein. Altogether more than 650,000 distinct CDR3 sequences are present, roughly 24% being singletons, with the ten largest covering around 2.9%. These data come from a study of blood T cells in healthy people across ages. The germline gives CDR1 KGHSH, CDR2 LQKENI. The V and J ends lost 11 bases and 1 base respectively, with 12 bases between them. The CDR3 is made up of 13 amino acids. This sample was also put to use in a study of T cells of mothers and their children. That paper adds: Comparable shaping of TCR recombination output by thymic selection was observed in related and unrelated pairs. No persistent microchimeric T cell clones were detected at 90 to 100 clones per million clonotypes sensitivity.

The TCR was taken from a boy under 18 in good health. Sequenced input: blood. The rearrangement uses TRBV18 and TRBJ2-4; D is unclear. CDR3 sequence: CAVNDNAKNIQYF. CDR3 DNA sequence: TGTGCCGTAAACGACAACGCCAAAAACATTCAGTACTTC.